This T cell receptor (beta chain) was documented in a study of blood T cell repertoires in COVID-19. Study background: From the United States, Italy and Spain came samples of acute and convalescent COVID-19. T cells, B-cell-depleted T cells, or PBMCs supplied cDNA or gDNA.

How the authors handled the data: Reference gene primer amplification gave nucleated cell count estimates. Using immunoSEQ multiplex PCR, the repertoire was profiled, and TCRdb retains in-frame clones only, with some absent. The V and J calls and clone size are taken from that table; D and trimming were inferred from the DNA. The sample lists roughly 200,000 clones; more than 70% were seen once. The CDR3 length is 13 residues. The germline CDR1 and CDR2 sequences are SGHRS and YFSETQ. The V gene lost 2 bases and the J gene lost 3 bases, with 5 bases spanning the gap. Sequenced material: peripheral blood. The sequence derives from a man between 35 and 55 years old with active or convalescent COVID-19. The chain uses TRBV5-1 and TRBJ1-4; no firm D call. The CDR3 DNA follows: TGCGCCAGCAGCTTCCAGTCTAATGAAAAACTGTTTTTT. Protein: CASSFQSNEKLFF.